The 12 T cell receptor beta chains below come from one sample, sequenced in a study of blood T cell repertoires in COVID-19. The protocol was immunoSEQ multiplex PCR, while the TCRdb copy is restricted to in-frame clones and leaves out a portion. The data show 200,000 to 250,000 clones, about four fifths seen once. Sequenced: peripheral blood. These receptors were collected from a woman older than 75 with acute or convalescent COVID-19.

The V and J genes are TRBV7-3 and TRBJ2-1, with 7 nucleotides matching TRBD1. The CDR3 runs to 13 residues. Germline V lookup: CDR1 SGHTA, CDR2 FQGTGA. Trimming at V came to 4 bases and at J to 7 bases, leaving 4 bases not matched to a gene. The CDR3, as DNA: TGTGCCAGCAGCTCAGACAGGGCTAATGAGCAGTTCTTC. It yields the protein CASSSDRANEQFF.

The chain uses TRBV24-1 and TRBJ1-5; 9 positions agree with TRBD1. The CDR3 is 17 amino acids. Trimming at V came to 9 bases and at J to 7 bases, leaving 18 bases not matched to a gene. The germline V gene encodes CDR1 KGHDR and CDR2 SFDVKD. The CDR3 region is CATSNRREQGARQPQHF. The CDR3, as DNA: TGTGCCACCTCAAATCGCCGGGAACAGGGGGCCCGGCAGCCCCAGCATTTT.

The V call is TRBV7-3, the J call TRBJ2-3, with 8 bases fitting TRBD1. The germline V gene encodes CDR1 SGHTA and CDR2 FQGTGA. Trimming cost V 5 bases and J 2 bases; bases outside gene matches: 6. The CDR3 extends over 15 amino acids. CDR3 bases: TGTGCCAGCAGCCTCCGGGACAGGTCCACAGATACGCAGTATTTT. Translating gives CASSLRDRSTDTQYF.

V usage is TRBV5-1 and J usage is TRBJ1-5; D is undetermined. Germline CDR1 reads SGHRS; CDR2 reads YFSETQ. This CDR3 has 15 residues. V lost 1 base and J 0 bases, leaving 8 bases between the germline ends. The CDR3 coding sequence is TGCGCCAGCAGCTTGTCGGGGATTAGCAATCAGCCCCAGCATTTT. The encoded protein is CASSLSGISNQPQHF. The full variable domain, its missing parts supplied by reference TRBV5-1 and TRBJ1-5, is KAGVTQTPRYLIKTRGQQVTLSCSPISGHRSVSWYQQTPGQGLQFLFEYFSETQRNKGNFPGRFSGRQFSNSRSEMNVSTLELGDSALYLCASSLSGISNQPQHFGDGTRLSIL.

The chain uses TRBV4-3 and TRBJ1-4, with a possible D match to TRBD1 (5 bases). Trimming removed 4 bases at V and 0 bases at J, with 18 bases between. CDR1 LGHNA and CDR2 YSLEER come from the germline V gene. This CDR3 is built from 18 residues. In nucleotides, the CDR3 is TGCGCCAGCAGCCTCCACGGGGGGGGACGGGCAACTAATGAAAAACTGTTTTTT. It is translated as CASSLHGGGRATNEKLFF.

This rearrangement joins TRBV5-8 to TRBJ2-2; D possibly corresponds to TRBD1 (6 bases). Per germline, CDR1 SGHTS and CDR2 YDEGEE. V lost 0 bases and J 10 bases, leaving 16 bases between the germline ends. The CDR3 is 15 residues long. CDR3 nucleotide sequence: TGTGCCAGCAGCTTGGGGCAGGGGCGTCTTGAGGAGCTGTTTTTT. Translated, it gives CASSLGQGRLEELFF.

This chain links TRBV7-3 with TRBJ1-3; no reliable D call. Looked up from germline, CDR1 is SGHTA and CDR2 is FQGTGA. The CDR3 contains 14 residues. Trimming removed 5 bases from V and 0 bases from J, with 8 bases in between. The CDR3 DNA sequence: TGTGCCAGCAGCCAGGATCGCTCTGGAAACACCATATATTTT. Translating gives CASSQDRSGNTIYF.

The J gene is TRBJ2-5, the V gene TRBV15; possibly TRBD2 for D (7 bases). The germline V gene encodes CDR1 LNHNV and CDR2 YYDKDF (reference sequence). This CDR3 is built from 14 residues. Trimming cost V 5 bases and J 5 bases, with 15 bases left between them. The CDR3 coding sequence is TGTGCCACCAGCGGGGGGGCCGTAGGGGAGACCCAGTACTTC. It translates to CATSGGAVGETQYF.

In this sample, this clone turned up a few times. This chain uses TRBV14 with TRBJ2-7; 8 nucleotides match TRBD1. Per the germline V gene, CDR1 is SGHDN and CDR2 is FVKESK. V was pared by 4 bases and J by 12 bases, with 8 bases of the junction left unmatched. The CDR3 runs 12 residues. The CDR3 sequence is CASSPGQVVVYF. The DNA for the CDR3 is TGTGCCAGCAGCCCGGGACAGGTAGTGGTGTACTTC.

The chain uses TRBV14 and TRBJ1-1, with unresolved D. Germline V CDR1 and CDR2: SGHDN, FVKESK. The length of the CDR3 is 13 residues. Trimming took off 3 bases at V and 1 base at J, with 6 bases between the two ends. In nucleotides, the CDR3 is TGTGCCAGCAGCCAGTACGGGAACACTGAAGCTTTCTTT. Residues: CASSQYGNTEAFF.

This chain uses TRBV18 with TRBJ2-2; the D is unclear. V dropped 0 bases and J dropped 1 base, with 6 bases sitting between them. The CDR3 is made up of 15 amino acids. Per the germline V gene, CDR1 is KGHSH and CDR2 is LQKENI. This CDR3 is CASSPPAGNTGELFF. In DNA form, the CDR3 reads TGTGCCAGCTCACCACCGGCAGGGAACACCGGGGAGCTGTTTTTT.

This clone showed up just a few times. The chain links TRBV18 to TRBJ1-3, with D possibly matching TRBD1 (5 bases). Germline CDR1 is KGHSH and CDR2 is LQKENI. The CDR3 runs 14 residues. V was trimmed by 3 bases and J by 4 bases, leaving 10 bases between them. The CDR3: CASSPGQNGNTIYF. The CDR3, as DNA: TGTGCCAGCTCACCGGGGCAAAACGGAAACACCATATATTTT.